The clone carrying this T cell receptor beta chain was seen only once. The sample is drawn from a study of blood T cell repertoires in COVID-19. V lost 6 bases, J lost 5 bases, and 10 bases stayed unmatched. The CDR3 is 16 amino acids. Per the germline V gene, CDR1 is MGHDK and CDR2 is SYGVNS. In the authors' workflow: Estimates of nucleated cell counts were drawn from the amplification of reference gene primers. Some clones are missing from TCRdb's copy, which holds only in-frame ones; the method was immunoSEQ multiplex PCR. V, J and clone size are those of that table, while D and trimming were read from the DNA. There are 150,000 or so clones in the sample; about 79% occur only once, and around 6.7% lies in the top ten.

The rearrangement links TRBV25-1 to TRBJ2-2; 9 bases align to TRBD1. The source material was peripheral blood. The TCR comes from a woman aged 45-65 years in a cohort sampled during active or convalescent COVID-19. The CDR3 DNA follows: TGTGCCAGCAGAGACGCGGGACAGGGCAAAACCGGGGAGCTGTTTTTT. Protein: CASRDAGQGKTGELFF.